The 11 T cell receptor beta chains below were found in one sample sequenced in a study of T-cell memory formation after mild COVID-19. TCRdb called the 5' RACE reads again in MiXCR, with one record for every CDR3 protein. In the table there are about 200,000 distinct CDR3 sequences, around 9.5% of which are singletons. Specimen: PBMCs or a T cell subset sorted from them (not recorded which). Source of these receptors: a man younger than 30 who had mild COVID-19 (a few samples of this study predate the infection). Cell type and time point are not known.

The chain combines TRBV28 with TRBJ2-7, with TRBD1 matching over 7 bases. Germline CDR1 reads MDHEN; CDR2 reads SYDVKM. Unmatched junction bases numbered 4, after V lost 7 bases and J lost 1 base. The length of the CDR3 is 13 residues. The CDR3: CASKGTESYEQYV. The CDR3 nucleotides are TGTGCCAGCAAGGGGACAGAATCCTACGAGCAGTACGTC.

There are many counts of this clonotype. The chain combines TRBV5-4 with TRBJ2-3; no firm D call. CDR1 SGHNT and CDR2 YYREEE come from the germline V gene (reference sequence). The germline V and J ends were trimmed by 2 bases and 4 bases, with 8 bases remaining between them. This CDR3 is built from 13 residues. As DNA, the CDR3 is TGTGCCAGCAGCTTTTACGCCTCAGATACGCAGTATTTT. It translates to CASSFYASDTQYF.

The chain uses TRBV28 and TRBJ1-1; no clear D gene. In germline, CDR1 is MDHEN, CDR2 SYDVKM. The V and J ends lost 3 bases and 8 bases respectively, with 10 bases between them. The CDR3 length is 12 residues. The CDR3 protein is CASSLVGEEAFF. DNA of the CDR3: TGTGCCAGCAGTTTGGTCGGGGAAGAAGCTTTCTTT.

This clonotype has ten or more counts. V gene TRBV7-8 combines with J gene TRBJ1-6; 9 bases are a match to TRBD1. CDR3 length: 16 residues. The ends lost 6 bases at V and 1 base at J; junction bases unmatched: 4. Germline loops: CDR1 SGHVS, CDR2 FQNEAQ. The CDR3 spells CASRGDRESYNSPLHF. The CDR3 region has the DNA TGTGCCAGCAGGGGGGACAGGGAGTCCTATAATTCACCCCTCCACTTT.

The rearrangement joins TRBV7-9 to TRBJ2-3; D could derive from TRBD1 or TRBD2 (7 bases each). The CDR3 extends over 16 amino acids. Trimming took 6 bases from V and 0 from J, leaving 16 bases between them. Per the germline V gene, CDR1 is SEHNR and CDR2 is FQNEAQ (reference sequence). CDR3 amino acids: CASSKTGTTSTDTQYF. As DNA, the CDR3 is TGTGCCAGCAGTAAGACAGGGACTACTAGCACAGATACGCAGTATTTT.

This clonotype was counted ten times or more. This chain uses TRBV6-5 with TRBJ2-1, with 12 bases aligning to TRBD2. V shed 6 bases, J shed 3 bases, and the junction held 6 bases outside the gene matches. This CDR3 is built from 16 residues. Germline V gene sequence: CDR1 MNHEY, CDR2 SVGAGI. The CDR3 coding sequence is TGTGCCAGCAGAACAACTAGCGGGGGGAACTACAATGAGCAGTTCTTC. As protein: CASRTTSGGNYNEQFF.

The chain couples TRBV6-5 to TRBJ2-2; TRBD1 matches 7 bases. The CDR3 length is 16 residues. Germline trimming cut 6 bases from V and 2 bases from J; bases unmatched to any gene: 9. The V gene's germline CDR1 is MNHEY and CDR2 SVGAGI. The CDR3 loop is CASSYDTGVNTGELFF. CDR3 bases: TGTGCCAGCAGCTACGACACAGGGGTAAACACCGGGGAGCTGTTTTTT.

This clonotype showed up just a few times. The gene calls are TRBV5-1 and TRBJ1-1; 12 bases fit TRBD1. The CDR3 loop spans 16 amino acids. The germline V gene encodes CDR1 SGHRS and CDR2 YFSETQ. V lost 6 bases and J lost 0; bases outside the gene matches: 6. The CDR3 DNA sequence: TGCGCCAGCATGCCCGGGACAGGGGGCTTGAACACTGAAGCTTTCTTT. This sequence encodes CASMPGTGGLNTEAFF.

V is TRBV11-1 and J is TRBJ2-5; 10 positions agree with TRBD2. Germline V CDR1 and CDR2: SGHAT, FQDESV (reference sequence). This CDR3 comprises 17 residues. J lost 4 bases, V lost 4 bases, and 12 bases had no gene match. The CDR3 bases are TGTGCCAGCAGCTATCAGCGGGGGGGAGTTGGAGGAGAGACCCAGTACTTC. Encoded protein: CASSYQRGGVGGETQYF.

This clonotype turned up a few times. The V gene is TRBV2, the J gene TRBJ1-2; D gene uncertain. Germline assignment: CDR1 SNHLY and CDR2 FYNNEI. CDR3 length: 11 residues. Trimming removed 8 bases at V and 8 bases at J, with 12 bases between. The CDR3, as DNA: TGTGCCAGCCGGACGGCCCCCGGCTACACCTTC. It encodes CASRTAPGYTF.

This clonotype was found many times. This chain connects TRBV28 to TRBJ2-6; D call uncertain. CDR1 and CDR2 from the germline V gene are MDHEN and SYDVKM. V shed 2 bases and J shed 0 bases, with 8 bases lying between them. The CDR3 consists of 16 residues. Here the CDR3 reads CASSLRRFSGANVLTF. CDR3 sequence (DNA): TGTGCCAGCAGTTTAAGAAGATTCTCTGGGGCCAACGTCCTGACTTTC.